Below, 29 T cell receptor beta chains from the same sample are listed, as sequenced in a study of cytomegalovirus exposure and HLA in healthy donors. PCR primers comprised 60 Vbeta and 13 Jbeta primers. Data came from immunoSEQ multiplex PCR; TCRdb stores just in-frame clones and leaves some out. There are around 210,000 clones in the sample; 79% occur only once, and 0.35% to 0.5% lies in the top ten. Source material: PBMCs. Receptors originate from a male donor in good health and CMV-seropositive.

The V call is TRBV21-1, the J call TRBJ2-7; the table's D gene call, TRBD2, was not cross checked with the DNA. TRBV21-1 is a pseudogene segment. The CDR3 length is 13 residues. The CDR3 coding sequence is TGTGCCAGCAGCAAAGCTAACTCCTACGAGCAGTACTTC. Translated: CASSKANSYEQYF.

The rearrangement joins TRBV4-1 to TRBJ2-2, with TRBD1 as a possible D gene (6 bases). V was shortened by 0 bases and J by 8 bases, with 13 bases between the two germline ends. This CDR3 is built from 15 residues. CDR1 and CDR2 (germline): MGHRA, YSYEKL. CDR3 bases: TGCGCCAGCAGCCAAGAGGGGGCTGCCGTGGGGGAGCTGTTTTTT. Residues: CASSQEGAAVGELFF.

This clone showed up just a few times. The chain links TRBV27 to TRBJ2-7, with 10 bases fitting TRBD1. CDR1 is MNHEY, CDR2 SMNVEV, per germline (reference sequence). Trimming took 4 bases from V and 3 from J; bases not matched to a gene: 24. This CDR3 contains 21 residues. CDR3 sequence (DNA): TGTGCCAGCAGTTCTTTGTCCCAGACAGGGGGCCTAGCGCGAACGTTCTACGAGCAGTACTTC. Protein: CASSSLSQTGGLARTFYEQYF.

This chain joins TRBV7-8 and TRBJ2-3; 7 nucleotides align to TRBD1. CDR3 length equals 16 residues. The junction had 9 bases not matched to a gene; V was cut back by 2 bases and J by 4 bases. CDR1 is SGHVS, CDR2 FQNEAQ, per germline. The CDR3 DNA reads as TGTGCCAGCAGCTTATATAGGGACAGACCCCCAGATACGCAGTATTTT. Its protein is CASSLYRDRPPDTQYF. Combining the CDR3 with reference TRBV7-8 and TRBJ2-3 gives the whole variable domain GAGVSQSPRYKVAKRGQDVALRCDPISGHVSLFWYQQALGQGPEFLTYFQNEAQLDKSGLPSDRFFAERPEGSVSTLKIQRTQQEDSAVYLCASSLYRDRPPDTQYFGPGTRLTVL.

This chain uses TRBV27 with TRBJ2-6, with TRBD2 matching 9 bases. CDR1 and CDR2 from the germline V gene are MNHEY and SMNVEV (reference sequence). Germline trimming cut 3 bases from V and 3 bases from J; bases unmatched to any gene: 6. The CDR3 is 17 amino acids. CDR3 protein: CASSFLAGPGGANVLTF. The CDR3 DNA sequence: TGTGCCAGCAGTTTTCTAGCGGGGCCCGGTGGGGCCAACGTCCTGACTTTC.

The V gene is TRBV9, the J gene TRBJ2-2; TRBD1 agrees at 8 bases. J was trimmed by 6 bases and V by 3 bases; bases with no gene match: 19. CDR1 and CDR2 (germline): SGDLS, YYNGEE. The CDR3 is 19 residues long. CDR3 amino acids: CASSAPMTGQGVFPGELFF. The CDR3 bases are TGTGCCAGCAGCGCCCCGATGACAGGACAGGGAGTATTCCCCGGGGAGCTGTTTTTT.

This clone was seen only once. The chain employs TRBV6-5 and TRBJ1-1, with D possibly being TRBD1 (5 bases). In germline, CDR1 is MNHEY, CDR2 SVGAGI. The CDR3 has 12 amino acids. Trimming stripped 7 bases from V and 4 bases from J, with 10 bases between. CDR3 DNA: TGTGCCAGCACGGGGGTTGGCACTGAAGCTTTCTTT. Translation: CASTGVGTEAFF.

The chain carries TRBV19 and TRBJ2-2; the match to TRBD2 covers 14 bases. Germline V gene lookup returns CDR1 LNHDA and CDR2 SQIVND (reference sequence). The V gene end was trimmed by 5 bases and the J gene end by 2 bases; junction bases not matched to a gene: 16. This CDR3 comprises 21 residues. CDR3 sequence (DNA): TGTGCCAGTAGTGACGCCGGGACTAGCGGGGGAAGACATCCTAACACCGGGGAGCTGTTTTTT. This encodes CASSDAGTSGGRHPNTGELFF. Full variable domain (rest looked up from reference TRBV19 and TRBJ2-2): DGGITQSPKYLFRKEGQNVTLSCEQNLNHDAMYWYRQDPGQGLRLIYYSQIVNDFQKGDIAEGYSVSREKKESFPLTVTSAQKNPTAFYLCASSDAGTSGGRHPNTGELFFGEGSRLTVL.

This chain uses TRBV19 with TRBJ2-5; maybe TRBD1 (5 bases). The CDR3 totals 14 residues. Germline-derived CDR1 and CDR2 are LNHDA and SQIVND (reference sequence). V lost 5 bases, J lost 5 bases, and 15 bases lay in between. CDR3 loop: CASSPDSIGETQYF. CDR3 DNA sequence: TGTGCCAGTAGTCCCGACAGTATCGGTGAGACCCAGTACTTC.

This clone was picked up one time. This chain connects TRBV7-9 to TRBJ1-5; 10 bases match TRBD1. The CDR3 extends over 18 amino acids. With 1 base clipped from V and 1 base from J, the junction kept 7 bases outside the gene matches. Germline CDR1 is SEHNR and CDR2 is FQNEAQ (reference sequence). This CDR3 reads CASSLEWTGGQSNQPQHF. CDR3 DNA sequence: TGTGCCAGCAGCTTAGAGTGGACAGGGGGGCAGAGCAATCAGCCCCAGCATTTT.

This chain links TRBV7-3 with TRBJ2-1; 12 positions match TRBD1. From germline, CDR1 is SGHTA and CDR2 FQGTGA. The CDR3 is made up of 15 amino acids. Germline trimming cut 5 bases from V and 8 bases from J; bases unmatched to any gene: 7. The CDR3 coding sequence is TGTGCCAGCAGCCACCCGGGACAGGGGGCCTATGAGCAGTTCTTC. It encodes CASSHPGQGAYEQFF.

The chain is built from TRBV28 and TRBJ2-7, with D perhaps matching TRBD1 (6 bases). CDR1 MDHEN and CDR2 SYDVKM come from the germline V gene. V dropped 3 bases and J dropped 5 bases, with 17 bases sitting between them. CDR3 length: 15 amino acids. DNA of the CDR3: TGTGCCAGCAGTTTGACACCGGGACAAGGTGACGAGCAGTACTTC. Amino acid sequence: CASSLTPGQGDEQYF. Drawing the rest from reference TRBV28 and TRBJ2-7, the complete variable domain is DVKVTQSSRYLVKRTGEKVFLECVQDMDHENMFWYRQDPGLGLRLIYFSYDVKMKEKGDIPEGYSVSREKKERFSLILESASTNQTSMYLCASSLTPGQGDEQYFGPGTRLTVT.

The chain is built from TRBV6-5 and TRBJ2-7; possibly TRBD2 for D (6 bases). CDR1 and CDR2 (germline): MNHEY, SVGAGI. The V gene lost 8 bases and the J gene lost 6 bases, with 14 bases spanning the gap. The CDR3 contains 12 residues. This CDR3 is CASGLLGGEQYF. CDR3 coding DNA: TGTGCCAGCGGACTTTTGGGGGGCGAGCAGTACTTC.

The rearrangement links TRBV11-3 to TRBJ2-7; no clear D gene. With 1 base removed from V and 6 bases from J, the gap between germline ends came to 7 bases. The germline gives CDR1 SGHNT, CDR2 YENEEA. This CDR3 is built from 12 residues. CDR3: CASSLAHGEQYF. The CDR3, as DNA: TGTGCCAGCAGCTTAGCCCACGGCGAGCAGTACTTC.

V and J are TRBV4-3 and TRBJ1-6; no clear D gene. V lost 1 base, J lost 3 bases, and 7 bases lay in between. The V gene's germline CDR1 is LGHNA and CDR2 YSLEER. The CDR3 covers 15 residues. This CDR3 reads CASSQGELYNSPLHF. The CDR3 DNA follows: TGCGCCAGCAGCCAAGGAGAGCTCTATAATTCACCCCTCCACTTT.

This chain joins TRBV6-5 and TRBJ1-2; 7 nucleotides match TRBD1. CDR1 and CDR2 (germline): MNHEY, SVGAGI. CDR3 length: 15 residues. V was pared by 0 bases and J by 0 bases, with 1 base of the junction left unmatched. The CDR3 bases are TGTGCCAGCAGTTACTCGGGGACAGCTAACTATGGCTACACCTTC. Its protein product is CASSYSGTANYGYTF.

CDR3 sequence: CASSALSGGFDYGYTF. CDR3 nucleotide sequence: TGTGCCAGCAGCGCCCTCTCGGGAGGTTTCGACTATGGCTACACCTTC. The chain links TRBV9 to TRBJ1-2; D not resolved. The germline gives CDR1 SGDLS, CDR2 YYNGEE. The CDR3 covers 16 residues. V was clipped by 3 bases and J by 3 bases, with 18 bases between them.

The chain joins TRBV5-4 to TRBJ1-2; 8 bases line up with TRBD1. The trim removed 4 bases at V and 3 bases at J, leaving 8 bases unmatched. This CDR3 comprises 15 residues. Germline V gene data show CDR1 as SGHNT and CDR2 as YYREEE (reference sequence). The CDR3 sequence is CASSPGDRGDYGYTF. CDR3 bases: TGTGCCAGCAGCCCTGGCGACAGGGGTGACTATGGCTACACCTTC.

About this clone: At the DNA level, this CDR3 is encoded by other sequences in the same sample as well. The rearrangement joins TRBV5-5 to TRBJ2-1; 7 bases line up with TRBD2. Losses at the gene ends were 5 bases for V and 9 bases for J; bases not matched to a gene: 11. The V gene's germline CDR1 is SGHKS and CDR2 YYEKEE (reference sequence). The CDR3 loop spans 14 amino acids. Here the CDR3 reads CASRTGLADSEQFF. The CDR3 region has the DNA TGTGCCAGCAGAACGGGGCTAGCGGATAGTGAGCAGTTCTTC.

V is TRBV4-3 and J is TRBJ2-1, with a possible D match to TRBD2 (6 bases). Trimming took 0 bases from V and 8 from J, leaving 14 bases between them. Germline assignment: CDR1 LGHNA and CDR2 YSLEER. The CDR3 spans 15 residues. The DNA of the CDR3 is TGCGCCAGCAGCCAAGATCCGGCGGGGAGAGATGAGCAGTTCTTC. Translation: CASSQDPAGRDEQFF.

V usage is TRBV11-2 and J usage is TRBJ2-2; a weak D match, TRBD2 (6 bases). Germline V gene lookup returns CDR1 SGHAT and CDR2 FQNNGV. V lost 5 bases and J lost 6, with 19 bases in between. This CDR3 is 16 amino acids long. The CDR3 region has the DNA TGTGCCAGCAGCCCCATGACTAGTTTTTCCCCCGGGGAGCTGTTTTTT. This gives the protein CASSPMTSFSPGELFF.

This chain links TRBV2 with TRBJ2-3; tentative D call: TRBD1 (6 bases). Germline CDR1 is SNHLY and CDR2 is FYNNEI. V lost 5 bases and J 11 bases, leaving 11 bases between the germline ends. This CDR3 has 11 amino acids. The CDR3 DNA follows: TGTGCCAGCAGTCCCGACAGGTTGCAGTATTTT. As protein: CASSPDRLQYF.

The chain carries TRBV4-3 and TRBJ1-6, with D possibly being TRBD1 (6 bases). The ends were cut back, 6 bases at V and 7 bases at J, with 13 bases in the middle. Germline CDR1 LGHNA, CDR2 YSLEER. The CDR3 runs to 14 residues. CDR3 region: CASRGGAKNSPLHF. CDR3 in DNA: TGCGCCAGCAGGGGGGGGGCGAAGAATTCACCCCTCCACTTT.

J is TRBJ2-2 and V is TRBV11-3; TRBD2 aligns across 13 bases. Germline V gene data show CDR1 as SGHNT and CDR2 as YENEEA. This CDR3 is built from 16 residues. The junction had 7 bases not matched to a gene; V was cut back by 5 bases and J by 7 bases. Here the CDR3 reads CASSPTSGGAGGELFF. CDR3 bases: TGTGCCAGCAGCCCAACTAGCGGGGGGGCAGGCGGGGAGCTGTTTTTT.

This clone was observed a few times. V gene TRBV28 combines with J gene TRBJ1-6; TRBD1 is a possible D gene (6 bases). V dropped 1 base and J dropped 9 bases, with 19 bases sitting between them. There are 17 residues in the CDR3. In germline, CDR1 is MDHEN, CDR2 SYDVKM. CDR3 region: CASSLSGEVLASSPLHF. CDR3 DNA sequence: TGTGCCAGCAGTTTATCAGGGGAAGTATTGGCCTCTTCACCCCTCCACTTT.

A single count supports this clone. V and J are TRBV29-1 and TRBJ2-5, with D perhaps TRBD1 (6 bases). CDR1 SQVTM and CDR2 ANQGSEA come from the germline V gene. The CDR3 has 12 residues. Trimming took off 4 bases at V and 5 bases at J, with 11 bases between the two ends. CDR3 in DNA: TGCAGCGTTGTGCAGGGGTGGGAGACCCAGTACTTC. Translation gives CSVVQGWETQYF.

J is TRBJ2-4 and V is TRBV19; 7 bases line up with TRBD2. With 0 bases clipped from V and 8 bases from J, the junction kept 10 bases outside the gene matches. This CDR3 region has 16 residues. The germline V gene has CDR1 LNHDA and CDR2 SQIVND (reference sequence). In nucleotides, the CDR3 is TGTGCCAGTAGTATAGATCGGTCGTCCGCGGGGGACATTCAGTACTTC. This gives the protein CASSIDRSSAGDIQYF.

This clone was found a few times. The J gene is TRBJ2-3, the V gene TRBV6-1, with TRBD2 identical over 9 bases. Losses at the gene ends were 6 bases for V and 4 bases for J; bases not matched to a gene: 5. The CDR3 contains 14 residues. Per germline, CDR1 MNHNS and CDR2 SASEGT. This chain's CDR3 is CASSLAGTPDTQYF. DNA of the CDR3: TGTGCCAGCAGCCTAGCGGGGACCCCAGATACGCAGTATTTT.

The CDR3 sequence is CASRGVRYTF. The CDR3 nucleotides are TGTGCCAGCAGAGGGGTGCGCTACACCTTC. V usage is TRBV6-4 and J usage is TRBJ1-2, with D possibly being TRBD1 (5 bases). The CDR3 is 10 residues long. V lost 6 bases, J lost 9 bases, and 8 bases lay in between. The germline V gene encodes CDR1 MRHNA and CDR2 SNTAGT.